This entry lists 10 T cell receptor beta chains sequenced from one sample in a study of shared clonotypes between healthy human individuals. The data were produced by immunoSEQ multiplex PCR, yet TCRdb's version contains in-frame clones alone and is incomplete. Of about a million clones listed, over 75% are singletons. The sequenced sample was memory CD4+ T cells sorted from blood. Regarding subset: CD45RA-negative fraction. All receptors derive from a man aged 18-30 years in good health.

This clone was counted once. The J gene is TRBJ2-5, the V gene TRBV18, with 9 bases aligning to TRBD1. CDR3 size: 15 residues. In germline, CDR1 is KGHSH, CDR2 LQKENI. Trimming at V came to 6 bases and at J to 0 bases, leaving 5 bases not matched to a gene. CDR3 protein: CASSGDRANQETQYF. The DNA for the CDR3 is TGTGCCAGCTCTGGGGACAGGGCTAACCAAGAGACCCAGTACTTC.

The rearrangement uses TRBV10-3 and TRBJ2-7, with 8 bases matching TRBD2. This CDR3 region has 13 residues. The junction had 5 bases not matched to a gene; V was cut back by 8 bases and J by 2 bases. Germline CDR1 ENHRY, CDR2 SYGVKD. The CDR3 DNA is TGTGCCATCGGGAGCGGGGGCCCCTACGAGCAGTACTTC. Residues: CAIGSGGPYEQYF.

This clone was counted a few times. The V and J genes are TRBV9 and TRBJ2-3; 7 positions agree with TRBD2. V was pared by 0 bases and J by 0 bases, with 7 bases of the junction left unmatched. The length of the CDR3 is 17 residues. CDR1 and CDR2 (germline): SGDLS, YYNGEE. The CDR3 loop reads CASSVDVGTISTDTQYF. CDR3 sequence (DNA): TGTGCCAGCAGCGTAGATGTGGGGACTATAAGCACAGATACGCAGTATTTT.

The chain links TRBV19 to TRBJ1-5, with D uncertain. The CDR3 length is 13 residues. V gave up 10 bases and J gave up 5 bases, with 15 bases separating them. Germline CDR1 is LNHDA and CDR2 is SQIVND (reference sequence). CDR3 region: CATPKFGDQPQHF. CDR3 in DNA: TGTGCCACTCCAAAATTCGGGGATCAGCCCCAGCATTTT. Full variable domain (outside the CDR3, taken from reference TRBV19 and TRBJ1-5): DGGITQSPKYLFRKEGQNVTLSCEQNLNHDAMYWYRQDPGQGLRLIYYSQIVNDFQKGDIAEGYSVSREKKESFPLTVTSAQKNPTAFYLCATPKFGDQPQHFGDGTRLSIL.

The rearrangement joins TRBV12-5 to TRBJ2-1; the D call may be TRBD1 or TRBD2 (6 bases each). The CDR3 extends over 15 amino acids. Germline V lookup: CDR1 LGHNT, CDR2 FRNRAP. The V and J ends lost 2 bases and 7 bases respectively, with 15 bases between them. The CDR3 DNA reads as TGTGCTAGTGGTTTGATATTGGGGGGCTTGAATGAGCAGTTCTTC. It specifies CASGLILGGLNEQFF.

This clone has a handful of counts. V is TRBV2 and J is TRBJ2-5, with D perhaps TRBD1 or TRBD2 (5 bases each). CDR3 length: 15 amino acids. CDR1 SNHLY and CDR2 FYNNEI come from the germline V gene. V lost 6 bases to trimming and J lost 5 bases, with 19 bases between them. In DNA form, the CDR3 reads TGTGCCAGCAGCTTACAGGAACACGGCGGGGAGACCCAGTACTTC. Protein sequence: CASSLQEHGGETQYF. The full variable domain, in which reference TRBV2 and TRBJ2-5 provide the parts outside the CDR3, is EPEVTQTPSHQVTQMGQEVILRCVPISNHLYFYWYRQILGQKVEFLVSFYNNEISEKSEIFDDQFSVERPDGSNFTLKIRSTKLEDSAMYFCASSLQEHGGETQYFGPGTRLLVL.

Turning to this clone: Just one base apart from a much larger clone, this may be a read error. The rearrangement uses TRBV6-5 and TRBJ2-6; D gene ambiguous. Germline V gene data show CDR1 as MNHEY and CDR2 as SVGAGI. V was cut by 8 bases and J by 1 base, with 0 bases left in between. The CDR3 covers 11 residues. The CDR3 region has the DNA TGTGCCAGCTCTGGGGCCAACGTCCTGACTTTC. This codes for CASSGANVLTF.

The V and J genes are TRBV28 and TRBJ1-2, with TRBD1 matching 7 bases. This CDR3 is 14 amino acids long. J lost 5 bases, V lost 7 bases, and 10 bases had no gene match. The germline V gene encodes CDR1 MDHEN and CDR2 SYDVKM. CDR3 sequence reads: CASNRGGGTYGYTF. CDR3 in DNA: TGTGCCAGCAACCGAGGGGGCGGAACGTATGGCTACACCTTC.

The CDR3 nucleotides are TGTGCCAGCAGCAACAGGGTCGGGGAGACCCAGTACTTC. Translation gives CASSNRVGETQYF. V is TRBV5-8 and J is TRBJ2-5; TRBD1 might be the D (6 bases). The CDR3 totals 13 residues. Germline V gene lookup returns CDR1 SGHTS and CDR2 YDEGEE. Trimming left V 4 bases short and J 5 bases short, with 12 bases between.

V is TRBV18 and J is TRBJ2-6; D is unclear. Per the germline V gene, CDR1 is KGHSH and CDR2 is LQKENI. This CDR3 comprises 17 residues. The ends were cut back, 2 bases at V and 1 base at J, with 12 bases in the middle. The CDR3 coding sequence is TGTGCCAGCTCACCAAGTGTCGCGGAGTCTGGGGCCAACGTCCTGACTTTC. Translation: CASSPSVAESGANVLTF.